This TCR beta chain comes out of a study of OX40 agonist ivuxolimab in advanced cancers. Study overall: People who had prior anti-PD-1, anti-PD-L1 or anti-CTLA-4 therapy could take part, and 35% to 50% had some.

Trimming shortened V by 1 base and J by 1 base, and 6 bases separated the two germline ends. Germline CDR1 and CDR2: SGHNT and YYREEE (reference sequence). This CDR3 is 13 amino acids long. Sequencing was performed with immunoSEQ multiplex PCR; in TCRdb, only in-frame clones are kept and a portion is missing. The sample consists of around 60,000 clones, about 91% of them appearing once. Patients were excluded for autoimmune disease history or systemic immunosuppression. Study findings and constraints: Clonal expansion in partial responders at 0.1-3.0 mg/kg ranked among the lowest. CD4+ and CD8+ blood T cells expanded clonally by week 6 at 0.1 to 3.0 mg/kg.

With regard to this clone: Its antigen is still unknown.

The source material was CD4+ or CD8+ T cells sorted from blood, sampled in a trial of the OX40 agonist ivuxolimab. This sequence was found in an adult with an advanced solid tumor such as melanoma, head and neck, liver or kidney cancer. V usage is TRBV5-4 and J usage is TRBJ2-7; D is ambiguous. The CDR3 coding sequence is TGTGCCAGCAGCTTGAAGGGATCCTACGAGCAGTACTTC. It translates to CASSLKGSYEQYF.